This record covers a single TCR beta chain. The sample is drawn from a study of blood T cell repertoires in COVID-19. On the study more broadly: Material from acute and convalescent COVID-19 was sourced from the United States, Italy and Spain.

Some clones are missing from TCRdb's copy, which holds only in-frame ones; the method was immunoSEQ multiplex PCR. The repertoire holds 300,000 to 400,000 clones, with around 90% as singletons. Patients from Seattle were sampled longitudinally, starting during active infection. The sequence derives from a man aged 30 to 45 with COVID-19, enrolled during active disease. Material for sequencing was peripheral blood.

The CDR3 nucleotides are TGTGCTAGTTGGGAGCCGACAGGGATCTACAATGAGCAGTTCTTC. It yields the protein CASWEPTGIYNEQFF. V and J are TRBV12-5 and TRBJ2-1, with 7 positions matching TRBD1. CDR1 is LGHNT and CDR2 is FRNRAP in the germline V gene. The CDR3 contains 15 residues. The ends lost 8 bases at V and 3 bases at J; junction bases unmatched: 10. Using reference TRBV12-5 and TRBJ2-1 for the parts outside the CDR3, the full variable domain is DARVTQTPRHKVTEMGQEVTMRCQPILGHNTVFWYRQTMMQGLELLAYFRNRAPLDDSGMPKDRFSAEMPDATLATLKIQPSEPRDSAVYFCASWEPTGIYNEQFFGPGTRLTVL.